This T cell receptor beta chain was sequenced in a study of CXCR3-negative and CXCR3-positive naive CD8 T cells. General observations from the study: TRB CDR3 hydrophobicity was greater in CXCR3-positive naive cells than in CXCR3-negative naive cells. The study found CXCR3 expression partially decreased after cryopreservation and ran most assays on fresh PBMCs. Both of the naive subsets showed about the same high diversity, but memory CD8+ cells had much less.

5' RACE that incorporated UMI labels was used to prepare the TRB cDNA libraries. TCRdb re-called the 5' RACE reads; every CDR3 protein appears as one record, without DNA. The listing contains approximately 96,000 distinct CDR3 sequences. Comments on this clonotype: The antigen remains unidentified.

There are 16 residues in the CDR3. The germline V gene has CDR1 SEHNR and CDR2 FQNEAQ (reference sequence). Identification of naive CD8+ T cells rested on CD45RO-CCR7+CD27+CD95- status. Material for sequencing was naive CXCR3+ CD8+ T cells from blood. Subset of the sample: CD45RO-CCR7+CD27+CD95- naive CD8+ T cells expressing CXCR3 (TNR3+). This TCR was recovered from a human donor in good health. Some clones in this sample may be carry-over from other donors' samples. The chain couples TRBV7-9 to TRBJ2-3; the TCRdb D gene call, TRBD1, has no DNA to confirm it. CDR3 loop: CASSFGQGEPTDTQYF.